The 32 T cell receptor beta chains listed next were all sequenced from one sample in a study of shared clonotypes between healthy human individuals. Naive CD8 cells were CD45RO-negative, positively selected for CCR7, excluding terminally differentiated effector memory CD45RA+ cells. Libraries were prepared by immunoSEQ multiplex PCR; TCRdb keeps only in-frame clonotypes and omits some of them. The table shows about 2.1 million clones, with 93% occurring only once. The sequenced material came from naive CD8+ T cells from PBMCs. These receptors were taken from a young man in good health. Some clones in this sample may be carry-over from other donors' samples.

About this clone: Other DNA variants within this sample encode the same CDR3. The chain couples TRBV7-9 to TRBJ2-5; the D gene is possibly TRBD1 (6 bases). From germline, CDR1 is SEHNR and CDR2 FQNEAQ (reference sequence). The CDR3 length is 14 residues. Between the trimmed V and J ends, which lost 5 bases and 1 base, there was a span of 11 bases. The CDR3 sequence: CASSPTGIQETQYF. Written as DNA, the CDR3 is TGTGCCAGCAGCCCCACAGGGATCCAAGAGACCCAGTACTTC. The full variable domain, its missing parts supplied by reference TRBV7-9 and TRBJ2-5, is DTGVSQNPRHKITKRGQNVTFRCDPISEHNRLYWYRQTLGQGPEFLTYFQNEAQLEKSRLLSDRFSAERPKGSFSTLEIQRTEQGDSAMYLCASSPTGIQETQYFGPGTRLLVL.

The gene calls are TRBV4-1 and TRBJ2-1; 11 bases align to TRBD1. V was clipped by 4 bases and J by 3 bases; unmatched bases: 5. CDR3 size: 16 residues. The germline V gene has CDR1 MGHRA and CDR2 YSYEKL. This CDR3 reads CASSRGTGGIYNEQFF. CDR3 DNA: TGCGCCAGCAGCCGAGGGACAGGGGGTATCTACAATGAGCAGTTCTTC.

The CDR3 DNA is TGTGCCAGCAGTTTTTCTGCCACTAGCGGGACTTACGAGCAGTACTTC. Translating it yields CASSFSATSGTYEQYF. The V and J genes are TRBV6-5 and TRBJ2-7; 10 bases match TRBD2. The CDR3 length is 16 residues. CDR1 MNHEY and CDR2 SVGAGI come from the germline V gene. The V segment lost 4 bases and the J segment 4 bases; nucleotides outside the gene matches: 10.

A single count supports this clone. The chain recombines TRBV25-1 with TRBJ1-1, with D possibly being TRBD1 (6 bases). Germline V gene sequence: CDR1 MGHDK, CDR2 SYGVNS. The germline V and J ends were trimmed by 4 bases and 4 bases, with 13 bases remaining between them. The CDR3 runs to 14 residues. CDR3 sequence (DNA): TGTGCCAGCAGTGCAGGGCTAGGGGGCACTGAAGCTTTCTTT. Its translation: CASSAGLGGTEAFF.

The genes are TRBV7-9 and TRBJ2-1, with a tentative D call TRBD1 (6 bases). CDR3 length equals 15 residues. The germline V gene encodes CDR1 SEHNR and CDR2 FQNEAQ (reference sequence). V lost 10 bases to trimming and J lost 0 bases, with 16 bases between them. Written as DNA, the CDR3 is TGTGCCACGCCTTCAGGGGCCGACTCCTACAATGAGCAGTTCTTC. This sequence encodes CATPSGADSYNEQFF. The full variable domain, with the rest looked up from reference TRBV7-9 and TRBJ2-1, is DTGVSQNPRHKITKRGQNVTFRCDPISEHNRLYWYRQTLGQGPEFLTYFQNEAQLEKSRLLSDRFSAERPKGSFSTLEIQRTEQGDSAMYLCATPSGADSYNEQFFGPGTRLTVL.

The CDR3 sequence is CASSQLSRVYEQYF. The DNA of the CDR3 is TGTGCCAGCAGCCAATTATCCAGGGTCTACGAGCAGTACTTC. The chain uses TRBV14 and TRBJ2-7; weak D call: TRBD1 (5 bases). The germline V gene encodes CDR1 SGHDN and CDR2 FVKESK. This CDR3 has 14 amino acids. V lost 2 bases to trimming and J lost 3 bases, with 11 bases between them.

The chain carries TRBV7-2 and TRBJ1-1; 7 bases map to TRBD1. Unmatched junction bases numbered 8, after V lost 1 base and J lost 6 bases. Germline V gene data show CDR1 as SGHTA and CDR2 as FQGNSA. The CDR3 has 15 amino acids. The CDR3 DNA sequence: TGTGCCAGCAGCTTAGGTCGGACAGGTTTAGCTGAAGCTTTCTTT. Residues: CASSLGRTGLAEAFF.

The rearrangement uses TRBV7-2 and TRBJ2-7; 9 nucleotides match TRBD2. The V and J ends lost 5 bases and 2 bases, in that order; junction bases with no gene match: 10. Looked up from germline, CDR1 is SGHTA and CDR2 is FQGNSA. This CDR3 has 16 amino acids. The CDR3 nucleotides read TGTGCCAGCAGCATCACTAGCGGGTACTCACCCTACGAGCAGTACTTC. Translated: CASSITSGYSPYEQYF.

CDR3 sequence (DNA): TGTGCCAGCAGTTTTTATGGGCGAGACACCGGGGAGCTGTTTTTT. Protein: CASSFYGRDTGELFF. The chain joins TRBV27 to TRBJ2-2; D remains ambiguous. CDR1 is MNHEY, CDR2 SMNVEV, per germline (reference sequence). Trimming removed 3 bases from V and 3 bases from J, with 11 bases in between. The CDR3 is made up of 15 amino acids.

V gene TRBV5-1 combines with J gene TRBJ2-1; unclear D gene. V was shortened by 4 bases and J by 9 bases, with 20 bases between the two germline ends. Germline V gene data show CDR1 as SGHRS and CDR2 as YFSETQ. The CDR3 runs 15 residues. This chain's CDR3 is CASSLTHLVSGEQFF. Here the CDR3 DNA reads TGCGCCAGCAGCCTGACACACCTAGTTTCGGGTGAGCAGTTCTTC.

V usage is TRBV7-8 and J usage is TRBJ2-5, with TRBD2 matching over 10 bases. From germline, CDR1 is SGHVS and CDR2 FQNEAQ. The CDR3 has 15 residues. After removal of 4 bases from V and 5 bases from J, the junction contained 7 bases not matched to a gene. This CDR3 reads CASSSISGRWETQYF. The CDR3 DNA follows: TGTGCCAGCAGCTCGATTAGCGGGAGGTGGGAGACCCAGTACTTC.

This rearrangement joins TRBV6-1 to TRBJ2-2, with D tentatively TRBD2 (7 bases). V was shortened by 7 bases and J by 3 bases, with 15 bases between the two germline ends. Germline V CDR1 and CDR2: MNHNS, SASEGT. The CDR3 sequence is 15 residues long. The DNA of the CDR3 is TGTGCCAGCAAGTGGGGGGGCTGGGACACCGGGGAGCTGTTTTTT. Protein product: CASKWGGWDTGELFF.

This chain uses TRBV5-6 with TRBJ1-2; 8 bases map to TRBD1. CDR1 and CDR2 from the germline V gene are SGHDT and YYEEEE. The CDR3 totals 16 residues. V trimming: 3 bases; J trimming: 7 bases; junction bases outside the gene matches: 14. The CDR3 loop reads CASSSSPSTGGSGYTF. The CDR3 bases are TGTGCCAGCAGCTCTTCGCCTTCAACAGGGGGATCTGGCTACACCTTC.

The chain has TRBV1 and TRBJ2-6; TRBD1, as called in the table, went unchecked against the DNA. TRBV1 is deemed a pseudogene. This CDR3 has 20 amino acids. The CDR3, as DNA: TGCACCAGCAGCCGTAGGACCCCACAGGGCCGCCGCTCTGGGGCCAACGTCCTGACTTTC. It encodes CTSSRRTPQGRRSGANVLTF.

The chain employs TRBV15 and TRBJ2-4; tentatively, D is TRBD2 (6 bases). The CDR3 totals 16 residues. Germline values: CDR1 LNHNV, CDR2 YYDKDF (reference sequence). Trimming took 1 base from V and 8 from J, leaving 18 bases between them. This chain's CDR3 is CATSRAAEGVDYIQYF. Written as DNA, the CDR3 is TGTGCCACCAGCAGAGCAGCGGAGGGCGTTGATTACATTCAGTACTTC. Full variable domain (remainder filled in from reference TRBV15 and TRBJ2-4): DAMVIQNPRYQVTQFGKPVTLSCSQTLNHNVMYWYQQKSSQAPKLLFHYYDKDFNNEADTPDNFQSRRPNTSFCFLDIRSPGLGDTAMYLCATSRAAEGVDYIQYFGAGTRLSVL.

V usage is TRBV5-1 and J usage is TRBJ2-5; D remains ambiguous. The J call is in doubt because the DNA end fits TRBJ2-7 better. The CDR3 runs to 16 residues. In germline, CDR1 is SGHRS, CDR2 YFSETQ. The CDR3 loop is CASSFGEARSSYEQYF. The CDR3 DNA reads TGCGCCAGCAGCTTTGGTGAGGCGCGTAGCTCCTACGAGCAGTACTTC.

The V call is TRBV5-6, the J call TRBJ2-7; 7 nucleotides align to TRBD1. CDR3 length: 13 residues. The V and J ends lost 3 bases and 4 bases, in that order; junction bases with no gene match: 4. The germline V gene encodes CDR1 SGHDT and CDR2 YYEEEE. The CDR3 DNA reads as TGTGCCAGCAGCTGGGACAGAGTATACGAGCAGTACTTC. This sequence encodes CASSWDRVYEQYF.

About this clone itself: The sample has other DNA sequences that encode this CDR3 too. This chain links TRBV29-1 with TRBJ2-7, with a tentative D call TRBD2 (5 bases). Germline CDR1 is SQVTM and CDR2 is ANQGSEA. This CDR3 comprises 14 residues. Deletions cut 5 bases from V and 0 bases from J, with 14 bases between. In DNA form, the CDR3 reads TGCAGCGTTCGTGGAGGCCTAAGCTCCTACGAGCAGTACTTC. This gives the protein CSVRGGLSSYEQYF.

This clone has only one observation. CDR3 sequence (DNA): TGTGCCATCAGTGGGCGGGAAGGGACAGGGGAGGAAGCTTTCTTT. It is translated as CAISGREGTGEEAFF. This sequence joins TRBV10-3 and TRBJ1-1; 10 bases match TRBD1. Germline CDR1 is ENHRY and CDR2 is SYGVKD. The CDR3 runs to 15 residues. V trimming: 4 bases; J trimming: 8 bases; junction bases outside the gene matches: 10.

The V gene is TRBV29-1, the J gene TRBJ2-7, with a weak D call TRBD1 (5 bases). The CDR3 loop spans 11 amino acids. The V and J ends lost 6 bases and 2 bases respectively, with 8 bases between them. Germline-derived CDR1 and CDR2 are SQVTM and ANQGSEA. The CDR3 DNA reads TGCAGCGTAAAGGGGCCCTACGAGCAGTACTTC. Translation gives CSVKGPYEQYF.

V and J are TRBV27 and TRBJ2-2, with a weak D call TRBD2 (6 bases). Germline lookup yields CDR1 MNHEY and CDR2 SMNVEV (reference sequence). The length of the CDR3 is 14 residues. V lost 4 bases and J lost 8, with 14 bases in between. The CDR3 spells CASSSPGESGELFF. Here the CDR3 DNA reads TGTGCCAGCAGTTCCCCGGGGGAGTCGGGGGAGCTGTTTTTT.

CDR3 DNA: TGTGCCAGCAGCTTTCGACTAGCGGGCCTCTCCTACGAGCAGTACTTC. Protein product: CASSFRLAGLSYEQYF. This chain connects TRBV11-2 to TRBJ2-7; 10 nucleotides match TRBD2. The germline V gene has CDR1 SGHAT and CDR2 FQNNGV. V shed 3 bases and J 0 bases; nucleotides not matched to a gene: 5. This CDR3 has 16 amino acids.

The chain is built from TRBV5-4 and TRBJ2-7; 8 nucleotides agree with TRBD2. The CDR3 is made up of 15 amino acids. V gave up 4 bases and J gave up 2 bases; unmatched junction bases: 8. CDR1 is SGHNT, CDR2 YYREEE, per germline (reference sequence). CDR3 bases: TGTGCCAGCAGCCCGCGGGACGGGAGGGCCTACGAGCAGTACTTC. Amino acid sequence: CASSPRDGRAYEQYF.

This clone was detected only once. Within the sample, other DNA sequences also encode this same CDR3. V and J are TRBV9 and TRBJ1-3; a weak D match, TRBD1 (6 bases). This CDR3 contains 14 residues. Germline lookup yields CDR1 SGDLS and CDR2 YYNGEE. The ends were cut back, 0 bases at V and 3 bases at J, with 7 bases in the middle. The CDR3 nucleotides are TGTGCCAGCAGCGTAGGAGGGGGTGGAAACACCATATATTTT. Amino acid sequence: CASSVGGGGNTIYF.

This chain uses TRBV5-1 with TRBJ2-4; maybe TRBD1 (5 bases). The V gene lost 3 bases and the J gene lost 1 base, with 14 bases spanning the gap. The CDR3 spans 16 residues. Germline V gene data show CDR1 as SGHRS and CDR2 as YFSETQ. The CDR3 DNA follows: TGCGCCAGCAGCTACTTGGTCAGGGCGGCCAAAAACATTCAGTACTTC. This encodes CASSYLVRAAKNIQYF.

This chain joins TRBV30 and TRBJ1-6; D is uncertain. The CDR3 extends over 17 amino acids. Germline assignment: CDR1 GTSNPN and CDR2 SVGIG (reference sequence). The V end lost 3 bases, the J end lost 0 bases, and 15 bases lay between the germline ends. The CDR3 region has the DNA TGTGCCTGGAGGCCCCCCCCGACGAGCTCCTATAATTCACCCCTCCACTTT. It encodes CAWRPPPTSSYNSPLHF.

This chain connects TRBV27 to TRBJ2-7; 8 bases map to TRBD2. From germline, CDR1 is MNHEY and CDR2 SMNVEV (reference sequence). J lost 5 bases, V lost 5 bases, and 8 bases had no gene match. The CDR3 is 14 residues long. The CDR3 DNA sequence: TGTGCCAGCAGTCTCGGGACTAGTCTCCACGAGCAGTACTTC. This codes for CASSLGTSLHEQYF.

Notes on this clone: The sample has other DNA sequences that encode this CDR3 too. The J gene is TRBJ2-7, the V gene TRBV11-2; D call uncertain. The germline gives CDR1 SGHAT, CDR2 FQNNGV. The length of the CDR3 is 13 residues. V was shortened by 1 base and J by 4 bases, with 8 bases between the two germline ends. This chain's CDR3 is CASSLASGYEQYF. In nucleotides, the CDR3 is TGTGCCAGCAGCTTAGCGTCCGGGTACGAGCAGTACTTC.

The chain carries TRBV11-2 and TRBJ2-5; no reliable D call. V was shortened by 4 bases and J by 5 bases, with 5 bases between the two germline ends. In germline, CDR1 is SGHAT, CDR2 FQNNGV. The CDR3 has 11 residues. CDR3 sequence reads: CASSSDETQYF. CDR3 DNA sequence: TGTGCCAGCAGCTCGGATGAGACCCAGTACTTC. Full variable domain (remainder filled in from reference TRBV11-2 and TRBJ2-5): EAGVAQSPRYKIIEKRQSVAFWCNPISGHATLYWYQQILGQGPKLLIQFQNNGVVDDSQLPKDRFSAERLKGVDSTLKIQPAKLEDSAVYLCASSSDETQYFGPGTRLLVL.

With respect to this clone: Distinct nucleotide sequences in the sample also encode this CDR3. The V gene is TRBV20-1, the J gene TRBJ2-7, with D perhaps TRBD1 or TRBD2 (6 bases each). CDR1 and CDR2 (germline): DFQATT, SNEGSKA (reference sequence). V was cut by 6 bases and J by 4 bases, with 10 bases left in between. The CDR3 sequence is 11 residues long. The CDR3 sequence: CSAGGTYEQYF. CDR3 bases: TGCAGTGCCGGAGGGACATACGAGCAGTACTTC.

V usage is TRBV9 and J usage is TRBJ1-3; 7 bases line up with TRBD1. Trimming removed 4 bases from V and 2 bases from J; junction bases left unmatched: 6. This CDR3 is built from 15 residues. Germline lookup yields CDR1 SGDLS and CDR2 YYNGEE. Here the CDR3 reads CASSFRDRPGNTIYF. The CDR3 nucleotides read TGTGCCAGCAGCTTCCGGGACAGACCTGGAAACACCATATATTTT.

This clone was seen once. The J gene is TRBJ1-1, the V gene TRBV10-3; TRBD1 matches at 10 bases. J lost 5 bases, V lost 5 bases, and 14 bases had no gene match. The length of the CDR3 is 17 residues. Germline assignment: CDR1 ENHRY and CDR2 SYGVKD. CDR3 nucleotide sequence: TGTGCCATCAGTTCCGTCCCGGGACAGGGGTCGGGAACTGAAGCTTTCTTT. This codes for CAISSVPGQGSGTEAFF.